The sequence of this T cell receptor beta chain was determined in a study of blood T cell repertoires in COVID-19 (dated by TCRdb to the early 2020s). General notes on the study: Collaborator samples came from the United States, Italy and Spain and covered acute and convalescent phases of COVID-19. The material from the prospective study consisted of cDNA or gDNA derived from T cells, B-cell-depleted T cells, or PBMCs. The dataset comprised deeply sampled blood TCRbeta repertoires from subjects exposed to, actively infected with, or recovered from COVID-19. The repertoires were released in a freely available public database intended as a resource for research on the immune response to SARS-CoV-2. Samples came from the ongoing ImmuneRACE study (first 160 participants) plus 1,254 subjects from 6 global collaborators. Nearly every sample came with metadata listing a de-identified subject ID, COVID-19 status, age in years and sex. Where available, HLA class I and class II types were taken from metadata supplied by the sample provider and were not determined by assay-based typing.

The germline V gene (reference sequence) sets CDR1 to MNHEY and CDR2 to SMNVEV. The CDR3 goes from the cysteine to the phenylalanine over 15 residues. The entry retains the CDR3 DNA only, 45 bases that are in frame from base 1. V gives up 5 bases and J gives up 1 base, and the segment between their germline ends measures 14 bases. Results and caveats for the whole study, not just this receptor: The quantity of clinical and demographic metadata differed by source and by participant and was supplied without curation.

Enrolling through a virtual design, the prospective study's participants ranged in age from roughly 18 to 95 years and lived across roughly 24 United States geographic areas. Cohort assignment in the prospective study relied on participant-reported clinical history from a screening survey and a study questionnaire. Recovered participants in ImmuneRACE Cohort 3 were defined by two consecutive negative NP/OP PCR tests, clearance by a healthcare professional, or resolution of symptoms. In the prospective study, whole blood, serum and a nasopharyngeal or oropharyngeal swab were collected from each participant by mobile phlebotomists. Additional blood draws and questionnaires over an approximately 2-month period could optionally be provided by prospective study participants. Before DNA extraction, blood samples from the prospective study were shipped at room temperature or frozen. TCRbeta CDR3 regions were amplified from genomic DNA using the immunoSEQ Assay, a bias-controlled multiplex PCR. In the paper's pipeline: The number of nucleated cells in each sample was estimated from the amplification of reference gene primers within the assay. Sequence reads were collapsed and filtered to measure the absolute abundance of every unique TCRbeta CDR3 rearrangement. Productive Simpson clonality was computed per sample as the square root of Simpson's diversity index over productive rearrangements. The clones in this table, taken by TCRdb from immuneACCESS, are in-frame only. Not every clone is retained; where verified, under half of the shortfall comes from an unresolved V gene, and the cause of the rest is unknown. That table furnishes V, J and clone size, whereas the DNA furnished D and trimming. In this sample the table shows approximately 480,000 clones, roughly 87% of which occur a single time. Of the sample, about 0.65% falls within the top ten clones.

With regard to this clone: Its recognized antigen is unknown. It has no much larger one-base neighbor in the sample; base qualities were not kept.

Sequenced input: PBMCs or T cells enriched from blood (not recorded which). The rearranged segments are TRBV27 and TRBJ1-1, with TRBD1 tentatively as D gene (6 bases match). The sequence derives from a young woman who had recovered from COVID-19. CDR3 region: CASSTPPRGNTEAFF. DNA sequence: TGTGCCAGCAGTACACCACCCAGGGGGAACACTGAAGCTTTCTTT.